This T cell receptor beta chain was sequenced for a study of T cells in Graves' hyperthyroidism and ophthalmopathy. The study's findings and limits: Ophthalmopathy stood apart from stable hyperthyroidism in a 13 V-J model. Blood also carried most thyroid clonotypes expanded above 0.001.

Criteria for exclusion of patients were uncontrolled infection, other autoimmune disease, pregnancy or lactation. Clinicians diagnosed patients from clinical symptoms, serum thyroxine and TRAb, thyroid ultrasound and orbital computed tomography. What was amplified from RNA transcripts were TCR beta CDR3 regions. The HTBI primer set drove a first-round RT-PCR of the TCR CDR3. From the multiplex PCR reads, TCRdb called clonotypes with MiXCR, one entry per CDR3 protein. The sample contains 370,000 or so distinct CDR3 sequences, more than 15% of which appear only once. This clonotype came up many times. Its cognate antigen is unknown. The TCR was taken from a woman aged 18-35 years with Graves' hyperthyroidism that later progressed to Graves' ophthalmopathy. Sequenced material: blood.

The CDR3 sequence is CASSPGPNNEQFF. CDR3 DNA sequence: TGTGCCAGCAGCCCCGGGCCTAACAATGAGCAGTTCTTC. V gene TRBV7-2 combines with J gene TRBJ2-1; D uncertain. This CDR3 is 13 amino acids long. The germline CDR1 and CDR2 sequences are SGHTA and FQGNSA. Trimming shortened V by 5 bases and J by 5 bases, and 10 bases separated the two germline ends.